These 32 T cell receptor beta chains share one sample of origin, sequenced in a study of blood T cell repertoires in COVID-19. This table comes from immunoSEQ multiplex PCR, and its TCRdb copy is limited to in-frame clones, with some not included. This sample has roughly 330,000 clones; approximately 84% occur once, and the top ten carry about 10%. The sample taken for sequencing was PBMCs or T cells enriched from blood (not recorded which). The source of these receptors is a woman aged 18-30 years who had recovered from COVID-19.

The chain carries TRBV10-1 and TRBJ2-4, with a weak D call TRBD2 (5 bases). The V gene lost 5 bases and the J gene lost 4 bases, with 27 bases spanning the gap. The CDR3 runs to 19 residues. Germline CDR1 is WNHNN and CDR2 is SYGVQD (reference sequence). CDR3 region: CASSPSRARGPGEKNIQYF. The CDR3 bases are TGCGCCAGCAGTCCGAGTCGCGCCCGAGGGCCCGGGGAGAAAAACATTCAGTACTTC.

V gene TRBV27 combines with J gene TRBJ2-2, with TRBD2 identical over 10 bases. Germline CDR1 is MNHEY and CDR2 is SMNVEV (reference sequence). Losses at the gene ends were 4 bases for V and 3 bases for J; bases not matched to a gene: 14. The CDR3 runs 19 residues. Here the CDR3 reads CASSSSVTSGRAYTGELFF. The CDR3 region has the DNA TGTGCCAGCAGTTCCTCAGTTACCAGCGGGAGGGCCTACACCGGGGAGCTGTTTTTT.

With regard to this clone: This sample includes further DNA sequences coding for the same CDR3. The chain has TRBV7-9 and TRBJ1-1; possibly TRBD1 for D (5 bases). Between the trimmed V and J ends, which lost 3 bases and 0 bases, there was a span of 11 bases. This CDR3 has 15 residues. Germline V CDR1 and CDR2: SEHNR, FQNEAQ (reference sequence). Here the CDR3 DNA reads TGTGCCAGCAGCTTGGGGACTGGGATGAACACTGAAGCTTTCTTT. This gives the protein CASSLGTGMNTEAFF.

The rearrangement joins TRBV6-5 to TRBJ2-1; 10 bases line up with TRBD2. Germline CDR1 and CDR2: MNHEY and SVGAGI. The trim removed 6 bases at V and 4 bases at J, leaving 0 bases unmatched. The CDR3 contains 13 residues. The DNA for the CDR3 is TGTGCCAGCAGGACTAGCGGGTACAATGAGCAGTTCTTC. Translated: CASRTSGYNEQFF.

This chain links TRBV7-2 with TRBJ2-1; 8 bases are a match to TRBD2. V gave up 1 base and J gave up 7 bases; unmatched junction bases: 9. The CDR3 runs 16 residues. Germline-derived CDR1 and CDR2 are SGHTA and FQGNSA. The CDR3, as DNA: TGTGCCAGCAGCTTAGAGACTAGCGAGGTGTGGAATGAGCAGTTCTTC. Translating it yields CASSLETSEVWNEQFF. Supplemented by reference TRBV7-2 and TRBJ2-1, the full variable domain reads GAGVSQSPSNKVTEKGKDVELRCDPISGHTALYWYRQSLGQGLEFLIYFQGNSAPDKSGLPSDRFSAERTGGSVSTLTIQRTQQEDSAVYLCASSLETSEVWNEQFFGPGTRLTVL.

The chain uses TRBV2 and TRBJ1-2; possible D gene TRBD1, 5 bases. The ends were cut back, 0 bases at V and 6 bases at J, with 5 bases in the middle. Looked up from germline, CDR1 is SNHLY and CDR2 is FYNNEI. CDR3 length: 12 residues. The CDR3 here is CASSEAGDGYTF. Here the CDR3 DNA reads TGTGCCAGCAGTGAAGCAGGGGATGGCTACACCTTC.

The chain has TRBV12-5 and TRBJ1-1, with 7 bases identical to TRBD1. V lost 0 bases, J lost 6 bases, and 7 bases stayed unmatched. This CDR3 has 15 amino acids. The germline CDR1 and CDR2 sequences are LGHNT and FRNRAP. This CDR3 is CASGLVRRGLAEAFF. For the CDR3, the DNA is TGTGCTAGTGGTTTGGTAAGAAGGGGGCTCGCTGAAGCTTTCTTT.

This chain links TRBV4-2 with TRBJ2-3; TRBD1 aligns across 8 bases. The CDR3 has 16 residues. The J segment lost 4 bases and the V segment lost 1 base, leaving 7 bases of the junction unmatched. From germline, CDR1 is LGHNA and CDR2 YNFKEQ. The CDR3: CASSQAQGALADTQYF. The CDR3 bases are TGTGCCAGCAGCCAAGCCCAGGGGGCATTGGCAGATACGCAGTATTTT.

The V and J genes are TRBV2 and TRBJ2-7; 7 nucleotides agree with TRBD2. The CDR3 spans 14 residues. Trimming took 6 bases from V and 2 from J; bases not matched to a gene: 7. Germline V lookup: CDR1 SNHLY, CDR2 FYNNEI. CDR3 loop: CASRGLGGTYEQYF. Written as DNA, the CDR3 is TGTGCCAGCAGAGGACTAGGAGGAACCTACGAGCAGTACTTC.

V and J are TRBV5-1 and TRBJ2-1, with 7 bases aligning to TRBD2. Trimming at V came to 4 bases and at J to 6 bases, leaving 1 base not matched to a gene. Germline V gene data show CDR1 as SGHRS and CDR2 as YFSETQ. The CDR3 totals 12 residues. The chain's CDR3 is CASSGRGNEQFF. The CDR3 DNA reads as TGCGCCAGCAGCGGGAGGGGCAATGAGCAGTTCTTC.

The CDR3 protein is CASSSGIYEQYF. The CDR3 nucleotides read TGTGCCAGCAGCTCGGGGATTTACGAGCAGTACTTC. The chain joins TRBV7-9 to TRBJ2-7; TRBD2 might be the D (5 bases). This CDR3 has 12 amino acids. Germline V gene lookup returns CDR1 SEHNR and CDR2 FQNEAQ (reference sequence). V was pared by 4 bases and J by 4 bases, with 8 bases between.

The chain is built from TRBV18 and TRBJ2-1; 7 bases agree with TRBD1. This CDR3 contains 15 residues. V was clipped by 2 bases and J by 4 bases; unmatched bases: 5. The germline CDR1 and CDR2 sequences are KGHSH and LQKENI. Here the CDR3 reads CASSPAGTVYNEQFF. The DNA of the CDR3 is TGTGCCAGCTCACCAGCCGGGACAGTATACAATGAGCAGTTCTTC.

V usage is TRBV9 and J usage is TRBJ2-3; 10 nucleotides line up with TRBD2. CDR1 is SGDLS and CDR2 is YYNGEE in the germline V gene. The junction had 10 bases not matched to a gene; V was cut back by 0 bases and J by 6 bases. The length of the CDR3 is 17 residues. CDR3 nucleotide sequence: TGTGCCAGCAGCGTAGCGTCGGGGACTAGCGTTGCTGATACGCAGTATTTT. Protein sequence: CASSVASGTSVADTQYF.

The chain joins TRBV28 to TRBJ1-4; D is unclear. The V gene lost 2 bases and the J gene lost 7 bases, with 11 bases spanning the gap. CDR1 and CDR2 from the germline V gene are MDHEN and SYDVKM. CDR3 length: 14 amino acids. The CDR3 sequence: CASSLREALEKLFF. The DNA of the CDR3 is TGTGCCAGCAGTTTACGGGAGGCCCTTGAAAAACTGTTTTTT.

V gene TRBV5-1 combines with J gene TRBJ2-7; TRBD1 aligns across 8 bases. This CDR3 contains 15 residues. The V and J ends lost 0 bases and 3 bases, in that order; junction bases with no gene match: 5. The germline V gene encodes CDR1 SGHRS and CDR2 YFSETQ. DNA of the CDR3: TGCGCCAGCAGCTTGGGGACAGGGACTCACTACGAGCAGTACTTC. It specifies CASSLGTGTHYEQYF.

The V gene is TRBV3-1 (or the pseudogene TRBV3-2), the J gene TRBJ1-4; no definite D call. The V end was cut by 0 bases, the J end by 2 bases, with 10 bases between. The V gene's germline CDR1 is LGHDT and CDR2 YNNKEL (reference sequence). CDR3 length equals 16 residues. This chain's CDR3 is CASSQESGSTNEKLFF. CDR3 DNA: TGTGCCAGCAGCCAAGAGTCGGGGTCCACTAATGAAAAACTGTTTTTT.

This sequence joins TRBV19 and TRBJ1-5; possibly TRBD1 for D (6 bases). The CDR3 spans 12 residues. Between the trimmed V and J ends, which lost 6 bases and 7 bases, there was a span of 10 bases. Germline V lookup: CDR1 LNHDA, CDR2 SQIVND (reference sequence). The CDR3 nucleotides read TGTGCCAGTAGAGGGGGTGGCCAGCCCCAGCATTTT. Amino acids: CASRGGGQPQHF. Full variable domain (rest looked up from reference TRBV19 and TRBJ1-5): DGGITQSPKYLFRKEGQNVTLSCEQNLNHDAMYWYRQDPGQGLRLIYYSQIVNDFQKGDIAEGYSVSREKKESFPLTVTSAQKNPTAFYLCASRGGGQPQHFGDGTRLSIL.

The chain combines TRBV27 with TRBJ1-2; D is ambiguous. Per germline, CDR1 MNHEY and CDR2 SMNVEV (reference sequence). CDR3 length equals 13 residues. V dropped 0 bases and J dropped 8 bases, with 10 bases sitting between them. The CDR3 DNA sequence: TGTGCCAGCAGTTTATCGGCGGGGTCCGGCTACACCTTC. Its translation: CASSLSAGSGYTF.

Here the CDR3 reads CASSPLDRGPDYGYTF. As DNA, the CDR3 is TGTGCCAGCTCACCGCTCGACAGGGGGCCAGACTATGGCTACACCTTC. This chain uses TRBV18 with TRBJ1-2, with 10 bases that match TRBD1. This CDR3 spans 16 amino acids. Per the germline V gene, CDR1 is KGHSH and CDR2 is LQKENI. V was pared by 3 bases and J by 3 bases, with 7 bases of the junction left unmatched.

The chain couples TRBV19 to TRBJ1-5; 10 bases agree with TRBD1. The V segment lost 11 bases and the J segment 5 bases; nucleotides outside the gene matches: 15. CDR3 size: 16 residues. CDR1 LNHDA and CDR2 SQIVND come from the germline V gene (reference sequence). The CDR3 reads CAANDEPGQGYQPQHF. The CDR3 nucleotides read TGTGCCGCAAATGATGAACCGGGACAGGGGTATCAGCCCCAGCATTTT.

Remarks on this clone: The germline gene is not matched at one end of the junction; a read error may be the cause. The chain joins TRBV2 to TRBJ1-2; the D gene is possibly TRBD1 (5 bases). Germline V lookup: CDR1 SNHLY, CDR2 FYNNEI. CDR3 size: 14 residues. The CDR3 here is CVSSVEGSGDGYTF. In DNA, the CDR3 is TGTGTCAGCAGTGTAGAAGGATCGGGGGATGGCTACACCTTC.

The J gene is TRBJ1-5, the V gene TRBV6-5, with TRBD1 matching over 8 bases. V lost 6 bases, J lost 3 bases, and 4 bases stayed unmatched. The CDR3 has 14 amino acids. CDR1 MNHEY and CDR2 SVGAGI come from the germline V gene. The CDR3 sequence: CASRTGDDNQPQHF. The CDR3 region has the DNA TGTGCCAGCAGGACAGGGGACGACAATCAGCCCCAGCATTTT.

V usage is TRBV3-1 (or the pseudogene TRBV3-2) and J usage is TRBJ1-3, with a weak D call TRBD1 (5 bases). The CDR3 sequence is 13 residues long. Germline CDR1 is LGHDT and CDR2 is YNNKEL (reference sequence). Trimming stripped 10 bases from V and 4 bases from J, with 14 bases between. The CDR3 spells CATQQGVGNTIYF. CDR3 nucleotides: TGTGCCACTCAACAAGGGGTGGGAAACACCATATATTTT.

The chain recombines TRBV27 with TRBJ1-6, with 8 bases lining up with TRBD1. CDR3 length: 17 residues. Trimming cost V 4 bases and J 5 bases; bases outside gene matches: 10. Germline values: CDR1 MNHEY, CDR2 SMNVEV (reference sequence). The CDR3 protein is CASSSTRTGRDNSPLHF. The CDR3 DNA reads TGTGCCAGCAGTTCCACCCGGACAGGGCGGGATAATTCACCCCTCCACTTT.

The chain couples TRBV19 to TRBJ2-7, with 11 nucleotides matching TRBD2. This CDR3 contains 15 residues. V was clipped by 7 bases and J by 2 bases; unmatched bases: 7. Looked up from germline, CDR1 is LNHDA and CDR2 is SQIVND (reference sequence). In DNA, the CDR3 is TGTGCCAGTACCGACCTAGCGGGAGGCACCTACGAGCAGTACTTC. Protein product: CASTDLAGGTYEQYF.

This chain links TRBV28 with TRBJ1-1, with D unresolved. V was shortened by 6 bases and J by 4 bases, with 21 bases between the two germline ends. CDR3 size: 16 residues. Germline loops: CDR1 MDHEN, CDR2 SYDVKM. This CDR3 reads CASSPLTALLVTEAFF. The DNA for the CDR3 is TGTGCCAGCAGCCCCCTTACTGCGCTTTTAGTCACTGAAGCTTTCTTT.

The chain uses TRBV28 and TRBJ1-2; possible D gene TRBD1, 6 bases. V lost 6 bases and J 7 bases, leaving 12 bases between the germline ends. The V gene's germline CDR1 is MDHEN and CDR2 SYDVKM. The CDR3 is 12 amino acids. The CDR3 DNA reads as TGTGCCAGCAGCCCCGGGACATCTGGCTACACCTTC. Encoded protein: CASSPGTSGYTF.

This clone was seen more than once but under ten times. The gene calls are TRBV15 and TRBJ2-1; TRBD1 matches 7 bases. The CDR3 sequence is 16 residues long. V was clipped by 5 bases and J by 4 bases; unmatched bases: 11. Germline-derived CDR1 and CDR2 are LNHNV and YYDKDF (reference sequence). The CDR3, as DNA: TGTGCCACCAGCGGCCGCGCCGGGACAGCTTACAATGAGCAGTTCTTC. Protein sequence: CATSGRAGTAYNEQFF.

Notes on this clone: Distinct nucleotide sequences in the sample also encode this CDR3. The chain is built from TRBV19 and TRBJ2-1; D is ambiguous. The CDR3 loop spans 12 amino acids. The germline V gene encodes CDR1 LNHDA and CDR2 SQIVND (reference sequence). Trimming took 3 bases from V and 3 from J, leaving 3 bases between them. The CDR3 reads CASSILYNEQFF. In nucleotides, the CDR3 is TGTGCCAGTAGTATTCTCTACAATGAGCAGTTCTTC. Combining the CDR3 with reference TRBV19 and TRBJ2-1 gives the whole variable domain DGGITQSPKYLFRKEGQNVTLSCEQNLNHDAMYWYRQDPGQGLRLIYYSQIVNDFQKGDIAEGYSVSREKKESFPLTVTSAQKNPTAFYLCASSILYNEQFFGPGTRLTVL.

The chain has TRBV18 and TRBJ1-5; weak D call: TRBD1 (5 bases). The germline V gene has CDR1 KGHSH and CDR2 LQKENI. CDR3 length equals 15 residues. Between the trimmed V and J ends, which lost 4 bases and 4 bases, there was a span of 14 bases. This chain's CDR3 is CASSRLSGENQPQHF. CDR3 DNA: TGTGCCAGCTCACGGCTATCGGGGGAAAATCAGCCCCAGCATTTT.

The V gene is TRBV5-1, the J gene TRBJ1-1, with TRBD1 identical over 8 bases. Looked up from germline, CDR1 is SGHRS and CDR2 is YFSETQ. The ends lost 5 bases at V and 2 bases at J; junction bases unmatched: 5. The CDR3 consists of 14 residues. This CDR3 reads CASRYQGANTEAFF. CDR3 bases: TGCGCCAGCAGATATCAGGGGGCTAACACTGAAGCTTTCTTT.

The chain recombines TRBV4-1 with TRBJ1-3, with 8 bases lining up with TRBD1. The junction had 6 bases not matched to a gene; V was cut back by 2 bases and J by 3 bases. The CDR3 covers 16 residues. In germline, CDR1 is MGHRA, CDR2 YSYEKL. The DNA of the CDR3 is TGCGCCAGCAGCCAACCTGGACAGGGAAATGGAAACACCATATATTTT. Protein: CASSQPGQGNGNTIYF.